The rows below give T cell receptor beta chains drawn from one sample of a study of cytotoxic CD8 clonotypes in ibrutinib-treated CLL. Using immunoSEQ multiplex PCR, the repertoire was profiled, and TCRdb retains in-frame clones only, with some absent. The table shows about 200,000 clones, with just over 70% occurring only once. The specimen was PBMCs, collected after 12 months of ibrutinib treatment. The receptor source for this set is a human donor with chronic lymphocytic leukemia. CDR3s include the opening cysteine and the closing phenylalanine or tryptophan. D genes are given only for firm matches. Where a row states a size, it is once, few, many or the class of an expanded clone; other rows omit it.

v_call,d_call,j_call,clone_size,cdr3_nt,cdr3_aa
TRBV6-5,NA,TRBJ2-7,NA,TGTGCCAGAAACTCGGACCGACGCAACGAGCAGTACTTC,CARNSDRRNEQYF
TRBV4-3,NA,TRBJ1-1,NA,TGCGCCAGCAGCCAAGCCTCGGGAGGGGCCACTGAAGCTTTCTTT,CASSQASGGATEAFF
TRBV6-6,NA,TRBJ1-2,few,TGTGCCAGCAGTTACTCTGACCCGGACGGCTACACCTTC,CASSYSDPDGYTF
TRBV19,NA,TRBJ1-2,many,TGTGCCAGTACCGCGTGGCGCAACGAACCTAACTATGGCTACACCTTC,CASTAWRNEPNYGYTF
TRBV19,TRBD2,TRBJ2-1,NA,TGTGCCAGTAGTATAGGGCTAGCGGGAGGGCATGAGCAGTTCTTC,CASSIGLAGGHEQFF
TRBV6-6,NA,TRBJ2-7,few,TGTGCCAGCAGTTACTCTGGGCAGCACTACGAGCAGTACTTC,CASSYSGQHYEQYF
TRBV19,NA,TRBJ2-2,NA,TGTGCCAGTAGTATAGACAGGGGTAGGACCGGGGAGCTGTTTTTT,CASSIDRGRTGELFF
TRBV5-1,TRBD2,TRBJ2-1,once,TGCGCCAGCAGCTTGGCTAGCGGGAGCATGGGGAATGAGCAGTTCTTC,CASSLASGSMGNEQFF
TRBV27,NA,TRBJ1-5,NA,TGTGCCAGCAGAGGGACCGCTACTCGGAATCAGCCCCAGCATTTT,CASRGTATRNQPQHF
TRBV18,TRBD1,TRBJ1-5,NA,TGTGCCAGCTCACCAGGGACAGGGAACAATCAGCCCCAGCATTTT,CASSPGTGNNQPQHF
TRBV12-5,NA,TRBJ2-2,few,TGTGCTAGTGCCCGCCCAGGAGGGGACACCGGGGAGCTGTTTTTT,CASARPGGDTGELFF
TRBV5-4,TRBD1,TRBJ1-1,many,TGTGCCAGCAGCAGGACAGGGAGGAACACTGAAGCTTTCTTT,CASSRTGRNTEAFF
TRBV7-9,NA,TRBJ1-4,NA,TGTGCCAGCAGCTTTGGACTTGAAAAACTGTTTTTT,CASSFGLEKLFF
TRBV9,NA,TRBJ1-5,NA,TGTGCCAGCAGCTTAGACATATATAGCAATCAGCCCCAGCATTTT,CASSLDIYSNQPQHF
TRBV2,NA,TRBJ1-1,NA,TGTGCCAGCAGTGACGGCTCCTGGGGCACTGAAGCTTTCTTT,CASSDGSWGTEAFF
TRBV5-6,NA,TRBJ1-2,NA,TGTGCCAGCAGCTTGGACCGAAGCTATGGCTACACCTTC,CASSLDRSYGYTF
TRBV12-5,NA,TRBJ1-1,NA,TGTGCTAGTGGTTTGACAACCTCTTCCGGGTACCCTGACGCTTTCTTT,CASGLTTSSGYPDAFF
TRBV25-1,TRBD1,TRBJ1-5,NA,TGTGCCAGCAGTGAGGCTGGACAGGGTTATCAGCCCCAGCATTTT,CASSEAGQGYQPQHF
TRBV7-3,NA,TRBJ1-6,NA,TGTGCCAGCAGTCCCGGGATGTCCAATTCACCCCTCCACTTT,CASSPGMSNSPLHF
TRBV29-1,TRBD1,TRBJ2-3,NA,TGCAGCGTTGAAGGAGGGGGCGGCCACGCCCGGACAGATACGCAGTATTTT,CSVEGGGGHARTDTQYF
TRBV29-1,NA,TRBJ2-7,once,TGCAGCCTAACAGTAGGGAAAGGATATGAGCAGTACTTC,CSLTVGKGYEQYF
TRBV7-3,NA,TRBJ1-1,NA,TGTGCCAGCAGCTTAATTGGCGGGGAGTACACTGAAGCTTTCTTT,CASSLIGGEYTEAFF
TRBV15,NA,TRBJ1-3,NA,TGTGCCACCAGCAGGACGAGACAGGTCTCTGGAAACACCATATATTTT,CATSRTRQVSGNTIYF
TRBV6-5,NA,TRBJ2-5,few,TGTGCCAGCAGCCCAGGGGGGGACCAAGAGACCCAGTACTTC,CASSPGGDQETQYF
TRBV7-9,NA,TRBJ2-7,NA,TGTGCCAGCAGCCCAGAGCTGGGCGAGCAGTACTTC,CASSPELGEQYF
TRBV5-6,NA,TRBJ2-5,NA,TGTGCCAGCAGCTTGGACTTCTTGGAGACCCAGTACTTC,CASSLDFLETQYF
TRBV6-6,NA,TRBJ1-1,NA,TGTGCCAGCAATCTCGACGGTGAAGCTTTCTTT,CASNLDGEAFF
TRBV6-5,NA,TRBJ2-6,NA,TGTGCCAGCAGTTACAGAAGCTCTGGGGCCAACGTCCTGACTTTC,CASSYRSSGANVLTF
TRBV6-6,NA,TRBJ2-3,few,TGTGCCAGCGGTGGGGGAACCAATACGCAGTATTTT,CASGGGTNTQYF
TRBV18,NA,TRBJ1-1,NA,TGTGCCAGCTCCCCTAGGACAGAAATGAACACTGAAGCTTTCTTT,CASSPRTEMNTEAFF
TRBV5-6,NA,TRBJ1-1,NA,TGTGCCAGCACCCTGCGGGGCACTGAAGCTTTCTTT,CASTLRGTEAFF
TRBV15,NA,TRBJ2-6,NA,TGTGCCACCAGCAAGGGGGTGGGACCGTACTCTGGGGCCAACGTCCTGACTTTC,CATSKGVGPYSGANVLTF
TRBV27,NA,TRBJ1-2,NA,TGTGCCAGCAGTTTGGGGCAGTACTATGGCTACACCTTC,CASSLGQYYGYTF
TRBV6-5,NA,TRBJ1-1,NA,TGTGCCAGCAGTTTACTAAAGGGGACTGAAGCTTTCTTT,CASSLLKGTEAFF
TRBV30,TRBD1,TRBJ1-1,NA,TGTGCCTGGACCCTACAGGGGAGCACTGAAGCTTTCTTT,CAWTLQGSTEAFF
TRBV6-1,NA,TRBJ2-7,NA,TGTGCCAGCAGTGAAATTGCGGTATCCGCCAGCTCCTACGAGCAGTACTTC,CASSEIAVSASSYEQYF
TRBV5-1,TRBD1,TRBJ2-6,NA,TGCGCCAGCAGCTACCGGACAGGGGGCGCAACTGGGGCCAACGTCCTGACTTTC,CASSYRTGGATGANVLTF
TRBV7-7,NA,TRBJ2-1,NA,TGTGCTAGCAGCCCCCTGGACTGGGGAGATGAGCAGTTCTTC,CASSPLDWGDEQFF
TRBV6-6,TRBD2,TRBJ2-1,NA,TGTGCCAGCAGTACTAGCGGGAGGCGGAGGGATGAGCAGTTCTTC,CASSTSGRRRDEQFF
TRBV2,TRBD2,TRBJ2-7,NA,TGTGCCAGCATGCGGGGGGAAAAAGACGAGCAGTACTTC,CASMRGEKDEQYF
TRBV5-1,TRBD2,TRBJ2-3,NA,TGCGCCAGCAGCCTGGGACTAGCGGTAGAGACAGATACGCAGTATTTT,CASSLGLAVETDTQYF
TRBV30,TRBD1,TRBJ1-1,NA,TGTGCCTGGCAACCCGGGACAGGGCCTGAAGCTTTCTTT,CAWQPGTGPEAFF
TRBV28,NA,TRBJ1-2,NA,TGTGCCAGCAGCTGGGCGGGTAGCTACACCTTC,CASSWAGSYTF
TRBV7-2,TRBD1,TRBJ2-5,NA,TGTGCCAGCAGCATGAACAGGGGTGAGACCCAGTACTTC,CASSMNRGETQYF
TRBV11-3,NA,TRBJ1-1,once,TGTGCCAGCAGCTTAGTTAACAGAATGAACACTGAAGCTTTCTTT,CASSLVNRMNTEAFF
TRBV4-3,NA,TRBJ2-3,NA,TGCGCCAGCAGCCAACTGGTAGGGGGGGGAGATACGCAGTATTTT,CASSQLVGGGDTQYF
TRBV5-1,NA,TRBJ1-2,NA,TGCGCCAGCAGCTTGTATGGGGTTAACTATGGCTACACCTTC,CASSLYGVNYGYTF
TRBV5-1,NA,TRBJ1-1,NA,TGCGCCAGCAGCTCCTCCACCGACGCGGGCACTGAAGCTTTCTTT,CASSSSTDAGTEAFF
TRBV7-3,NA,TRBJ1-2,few,TGTGCCAGCAGCGCCCCAGGGAACTATGGCTACACCTTC,CASSAPGNYGYTF
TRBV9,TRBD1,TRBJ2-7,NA,TGTGCCAGCAGCGCGACAGGGGGAACTTGGGATGAGCAGTACTTC,CASSATGGTWDEQYF
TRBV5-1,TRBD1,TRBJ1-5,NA,TGCGCCAGCAGCCTAGGGACAGGCTCGGGTCAGCCCCAGCATTTT,CASSLGTGSGQPQHF
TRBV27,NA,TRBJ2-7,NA,TGTGCCGGCTCCCTTATGAAGGTAAGCTCCTACGAGCAGTACTTC,CAGSLMKVSSYEQYF
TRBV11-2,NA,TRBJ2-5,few,TGTGCCAGCAGCTTATTTTTGGGCGGAGAGACCCAGTACTTC,CASSLFLGGETQYF
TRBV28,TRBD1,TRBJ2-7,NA,TGTGCCAGCAGTCCCCCGACAGGGCGGGACGAGCAGTACTTC,CASSPPTGRDEQYF
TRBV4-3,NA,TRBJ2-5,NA,TGCGCCAGCAGCCAAGGGGGGGGCGTTGAGACCCAGTACTTC,CASSQGGGVETQYF
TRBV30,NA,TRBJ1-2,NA,TGTGCCTGGAGAGGGACGGTCGTTAATTATGGCTACACCTTC,CAWRGTVVNYGYTF
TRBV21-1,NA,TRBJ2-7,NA,TGTGCCATCACACCTCCCCGGGACAGGGATTACGAGCAGTACTTC,CAITPPRDRDYEQYF
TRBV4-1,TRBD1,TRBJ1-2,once,TGCGCCAGCAGCCAAGATCGTAGCACAGGGGGCGCTTCTAACTATGGCTACACCTTC,CASSQDRSTGGASNYGYTF
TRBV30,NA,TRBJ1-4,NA,TGTGCCTGGCAACCAGGGATTACTAATGAAAAACTGTTTTTT,CAWQPGITNEKLFF